These 25 T cell receptor beta chains share one sample of origin, sequenced in a study of blood T cell repertoires in COVID-19. This table comes from immunoSEQ multiplex PCR, and its TCRdb copy is limited to in-frame clones, with some not included. This sample carries around 72,000 clones, approximately 87% of them seen once, and the ten largest clones take 8.3%. The sequencing input was peripheral blood. Source of these receptors: a man aged 45 to 65 with active COVID-19.

The chain has TRBV6-2 or TRBV6-3 and TRBJ1-2; perhaps TRBD1 as D (5 bases). The CDR3 is 14 amino acids. Trimming removed 0 bases from V and 5 bases from J, with 10 bases in between. CDR1 and CDR2 (germline): MNHEY, SVGEGT. The CDR3 DNA is TGTGCCAGCAGTTACTCCGACAGAGCTTATGGCTACACCTTC. Protein: CASSYSDRAYGYTF.

The CDR3 DNA follows: TGTGCCAGTAGTATGAGGGCGGGACTAGCGGGAGGCTTCTACGAGCAGTACTTC. It encodes CASSMRAGLAGGFYEQYF. The chain has TRBV19 and TRBJ2-7; 15 positions agree with TRBD2. Germline V CDR1 and CDR2: LNHDA, SQIVND (reference sequence). Unmatched junction bases numbered 9, after V lost 3 bases and J lost 3 bases. This CDR3 comprises 18 residues.

The chain joins TRBV5-8 to TRBJ1-1; 7 nucleotides agree with TRBD1. The junction had 7 bases not matched to a gene; V was cut back by 7 bases and J by 4 bases. Looked up from germline, CDR1 is SGHTS and CDR2 is YDEGEE. The CDR3 totals 13 residues. CDR3 nucleotides: TGTGCCAGCCGCCACAGGGGAAGCACTGAAGCTTTCTTT. It encodes CASRHRGSTEAFF.

The chain is built from TRBV19 and TRBJ1-1, with 9 bases matching TRBD1. The CDR3 sequence is 12 residues long. With V trimmed by 5 bases and J by 7 bases, 2 bases remained unmatched. Germline CDR1 LNHDA, CDR2 SQIVND (reference sequence). The CDR3 sequence is CASSRTGDEAFF. CDR3 DNA: TGTGCCAGTAGTCGGACAGGGGATGAAGCTTTCTTT.

The gene calls are TRBV24-1 and TRBJ2-3, with TRBD1 as a possible D gene (6 bases). The V gene's germline CDR1 is KGHDR and CDR2 SFDVKD. CDR3 size: 13 residues. V was cut by 3 bases and J by 7 bases, with 10 bases left in between. Here the CDR3 DNA reads TGTGCCACCAGTGATGTGACAGGTAATACGCAGTATTTT. Translation gives CATSDVTGNTQYF.

J is TRBJ2-1 and V is TRBV10-3; D ambiguous. The CDR3 sequence is 13 residues long. CDR1 is ENHRY and CDR2 is SYGVKD in the germline V gene. Trimming shortened V by 7 bases and J by 6 bases, and 13 bases separated the two germline ends. CDR3 loop: CAINQQIANEQFF. In DNA, the CDR3 is TGTGCCATCAACCAACAGATCGCCAATGAGCAGTTCTTC.

The chain couples TRBV4-3 to TRBJ1-4; D is perhaps TRBD1 (6 bases). The CDR3 length is 15 residues. Trimming pared 0 bases from V and 8 bases from J, leaving 13 bases between. Germline CDR1 is LGHNA and CDR2 is YSLEER. The CDR3 region is CASSQEPQGGEKLFF. The CDR3 DNA reads as TGCGCCAGCAGCCAAGAACCACAGGGTGGCGAAAAACTGTTTTTT.

V usage is TRBV6-1 and J usage is TRBJ1-5; D possibly corresponds to TRBD1 (6 bases). CDR3 length: 14 residues. V lost 2 bases, J lost 4 bases, and 9 bases lay in between. Germline V CDR1 and CDR2: MNHNS, SASEGT. The CDR3 protein is CASSESRGNQPQHF. CDR3 nucleotides: TGTGCCAGCAGTGAATCCAGGGGAAATCAGCCCCAGCATTTT.

The chain employs TRBV2 and TRBJ2-7, with 9 bases that match TRBD1. The V gene end was trimmed by 6 bases and the J gene end by 3 bases; junction bases not matched to a gene: 6. This CDR3 region has 14 residues. Per the germline V gene, CDR1 is SNHLY and CDR2 is FYNNEI. CDR3 protein: CASREQGALYEQYF. In nucleotides, the CDR3 is TGTGCCAGCAGGGAACAGGGGGCACTCTACGAGCAGTACTTC. The full variable domain, with the rest looked up from reference TRBV2 and TRBJ2-7, is EPEVTQTPSHQVTQMGQEVILRCVPISNHLYFYWYRQILGQKVEFLVSFYNNEISEKSEIFDDQFSVERPDGSNFTLKIRSTKLEDSAMYFCASREQGALYEQYFGPGTRLTVT.

This clone was detected once. This chain joins TRBV28 and TRBJ2-2; D is uncertain. This CDR3 contains 11 residues. V was shortened by 5 bases and J by 8 bases, with 6 bases between the two germline ends. Per the germline V gene, CDR1 is MDHEN and CDR2 is SYDVKM. In DNA, the CDR3 is TGTGCCAGCAGTGGCCCAGGGGAGCTGTTTTTT. Protein sequence: CASSGPGELFF.

With regard to this clone: The same CDR3 arises from other DNA sequences in this sample as well. The J gene is TRBJ1-3, the V gene TRBV28; D gene ambiguous. The CDR3 is 14 residues long. Germline CDR1 is MDHEN and CDR2 is SYDVKM. The ends were cut back, 2 bases at V and 4 bases at J, with 9 bases in the middle. The CDR3 loop is CASSLGGSGNTIYF. The CDR3 DNA reads as TGTGCCAGCAGTTTAGGCGGATCCGGAAACACCATATATTTT.

This CDR3 is CASSEGQAGYPLHF. DNA for the CDR3: TGTGCCAGCAGTGAAGGGCAAGCGGGTTACCCCCTCCACTTT. The rearrangement links TRBV2 to TRBJ1-6; D gene ambiguous. This CDR3 comprises 14 residues. Looked up from germline, CDR1 is SNHLY and CDR2 is FYNNEI. Deletions cut 1 base from V and 13 bases from J, with 14 bases between. Full variable domain (outside the CDR3, taken from reference TRBV2 and TRBJ1-6): EPEVTQTPSHQVTQMGQEVILRCVPISNHLYFYWYRQILGQKVEFLVSFYNNEISEKSEIFDDQFSVERPDGSNFTLKIRSTKLEDSAMYFCASSEGQAGYPLHFGNGTRLTVT.

The chain carries TRBV6-7 and TRBJ1-4; 7 bases fit TRBD1. TRBV6-7 is known as an ORF, though its function is uncertain. With V trimmed by 2 bases and J by 8 bases, 11 bases remained unmatched. The CDR3 has 16 residues. CDR3 amino acids: CASSYPRQGGREKLFF. The CDR3 DNA is TGTGCCAGCAGTTACCCCCGACAGGGAGGTAGAGAAAAACTGTTTTTT.

The chain has TRBV6-6 and TRBJ1-1; D gene ambiguous. V was clipped by 8 bases and J by 5 bases, with 9 bases between them. Germline-derived CDR1 and CDR2 are MNHNY and SVGAGI (reference sequence). The CDR3 is 11 residues long. The CDR3 sequence: CASERGTEAFF. The CDR3 bases are TGTGCCAGCGAGCGAGGGACTGAAGCTTTCTTT.

The rearrangement uses TRBV4-1 and TRBJ2-5, with 15 positions matching TRBD2. V lost 4 bases and J lost 2; bases outside the gene matches: 5. CDR1 is MGHRA, CDR2 YSYEKL, per germline. This CDR3 contains 17 residues. This CDR3 is CASSPRTSGGGQETQYF. As DNA, the CDR3 is TGCGCCAGCAGCCCTCGGACTAGCGGGGGGGGTCAAGAGACCCAGTACTTC.

The chain recombines TRBV5-4 with TRBJ1-1; tentative D call: TRBD1 (6 bases). This CDR3 region has 14 residues. With 3 bases removed from V and 4 bases from J, the gap between germline ends came to 13 bases. The germline V gene encodes CDR1 SGHNT and CDR2 YYREEE (reference sequence). CDR3 sequence (DNA): TGTGCCAGCAGCTCCACACAGGGTCCCACTGAAGCTTTCTTT. This gives the protein CASSSTQGPTEAFF.

This clone was seen once. The chain combines TRBV7-3 with TRBJ2-7; D gene ambiguous. CDR1 and CDR2 from the germline V gene are SGHTA and FQGTGA. Trimming left V 1 base short and J 7 bases short, with 11 bases between. CDR3 length: 13 residues. In DNA form, the CDR3 reads TGTGCCAGCAGCTTAAGTCATGGAGATGAGCAGTACTTC. Translation: CASSLSHGDEQYF. The whole variable domain, remainder taken from reference TRBV7-3 and TRBJ2-7, is GAGVSQTPSNKVTEKGKYVELRCDPISGHTALYWYRQSLGQGPEFLIYFQGTGAADDSGLPNDRFFAVRPEGSVSTLKIQRTERGDSAVYLCASSLSHGDEQYFGPGTRLTVT.

The chain couples TRBV28 to TRBJ2-1; TRBD1 matches 10 bases. After removal of 0 bases from V and 5 bases from J, the junction contained 4 bases not matched to a gene. The CDR3 is made up of 16 amino acids. CDR1 and CDR2 from the germline V gene are MDHEN and SYDVKM. The DNA for the CDR3 is TGTGCCAGCAGTTTATGGGGACAGGGGTCCAACAATGAGCAGTTCTTC. Its translation is CASSLWGQGSNNEQFF.

V gene TRBV20-1 combines with J gene TRBJ1-6; a weak D match, TRBD1 (5 bases). Germline loops: CDR1 DFQATT, CDR2 SNEGSKA (reference sequence). The V and J ends lost 3 bases and 9 bases respectively, with 15 bases between them. CDR3 length: 14 amino acids. The DNA for the CDR3 is TGCAGTGCTAGTCGGGGGACCACGAGTTCACCCCTCCACTTT. Its protein product is CSASRGTTSSPLHF.

V and J are TRBV14 and TRBJ1-4; TRBD1 agrees at 9 bases. The CDR3 has 15 amino acids. J gave up 5 bases and V 1 base, and 2 bases lay outside the gene matches. Germline V CDR1 and CDR2: SGHDN, FVKESK. The CDR3 DNA is TGTGCCAGCAGCCAAGCTGGGACAGGGAATGAAAAACTGTTTTTT. It encodes CASSQAGTGNEKLFF.

The V and J genes are TRBV30 and TRBJ1-1; the D gene is possibly TRBD1 (5 bases). CDR1 is GTSNPN and CDR2 is SVGIG in the germline V gene (reference sequence). V lost 7 bases, J lost 0 bases, and 9 bases lay in between. This CDR3 comprises 12 residues. DNA for the CDR3: TGTGCCTCCCAGGACATGAACACTGAAGCTTTCTTT. Translation: CASQDMNTEAFF.

The chain links TRBV14 to TRBJ2-3; possibly TRBD2 for D (6 bases). The germline CDR1 and CDR2 sequences are SGHDN and FVKESK. CDR3 size: 16 residues. With 4 bases removed from V and 0 bases from J, the gap between germline ends came to 14 bases. The CDR3 loop is CASSPSWGTSTDTQYF. In DNA form, the CDR3 reads TGTGCCAGCAGCCCTAGTTGGGGGACTAGCACAGATACGCAGTATTTT.

The rearrangement links TRBV24-1 to TRBJ2-2, with TRBD2 matching over 7 bases. Per the germline V gene, CDR1 is KGHDR and CDR2 is SFDVKD. This CDR3 has 16 residues. The ends lost 5 bases at V and 2 bases at J; junction bases unmatched: 7. CDR3 region: CATSGWGGRNTGELFF. For the CDR3, the DNA is TGTGCCACCAGTGGGTGGGGAGGGAGAAACACCGGGGAGCTGTTTTTT.

The chain is built from TRBV5-6 and TRBJ2-4; perhaps TRBD1 as D (5 bases). The CDR3 consists of 16 residues. CDR1 SGHDT and CDR2 YYEEEE come from the germline V gene. Trimming removed 0 bases from V and 6 bases from J, with 16 bases in between. The CDR3 here is CASSLAGRQAGNIQYF. CDR3 sequence (DNA): TGTGCCAGCAGCTTGGCAGGGCGCCAGGCTGGAAACATTCAGTACTTC.

The chain combines TRBV29-1 with TRBJ2-7; no clear D. The V end was cut by 7 bases, the J end by 2 bases, with 9 bases between. This CDR3 spans 11 amino acids. Germline CDR1 reads SQVTM; CDR2 reads ANQGSEA. The CDR3 DNA reads as TGCAGCGCTGGAGCAACCTACGAGCAGTACTTC. Protein product: CSAGATYEQYF.